This T cell receptor beta chain stems from a study of vaccination and CD4 T cells after COVID-19 (dated by TCRdb to between 2021 and 2024). Describing the broader study: SARS-CoV-2 positivity had been established in the convalescent patients by nasal swab PCR, and mild disease was recorded in nine of these patients and severe disease in one. Post-vaccine blood samples were obtained a median of about 72 days after the second vaccine dose, with a range of roughly 12 to 250 days. In control cultures, a CEFX viral epitope pool was used as positive control, an HIV-1 Nef peptide pool was used as negative control, or no peptide was added. Two doses of either the Pfizer-BioNTech BNT162b2 vaccine (n=8) or the Moderna mRNA-1273 vaccine (n=2) were administered to participants. Post-COVID blood samples from convalescent patients were collected a median of roughly 100 days after diagnosis, with a range of 35 to 161 days. In 10 COVID-19 convalescent patients and a handful of infection-naive healthy vaccine recipients, researchers compared the spike-specific CD4+ TCR repertoire from before mRNA vaccination with the repertoire from after. For stimulating the cultures, overlapping spike peptide pools were used, derived from SARS-CoV-2 as well as from the common cold coronaviruses HCoV-NL63, HCoV-OC43 and HCoV-229E. The convalescent cohort comprised six males and four females, including two Hispanic individuals, seven Caucasians, two Asians and one multiracial person.

The study at large found these results: Among the post-vaccine SARS-CoV-2-reactive clones in convalescent patients, a median approximately 86% showed up only after vaccination, which suggests vaccine-specific priming. Nearly all vaccine-specific clones in convalescent patients (304 of 307) were mono-reactive for SARS-CoV-2 spike rather than cross-reactive with common cold coronaviruses. The median count of SARS-CoV-2-reactive clonotypes went up from about 23 after infection to some 38 after vaccination, although the change was not significant. The number of convalescent patients in the study was relatively small, and the study did not examine early timepoints following natural infection.

The sample's treatment or condition label, in plain terms: 10-day PBMC culture with coronavirus spike peptide pools or control peptides (ViraFEST assay). The ViraFEST assay, used in the study, expanded antigen-specific T cells with peptide pools and then identified the expanded clonotypes through TCR sequencing. Positive SARS-CoV-2 PCR tests in the convalescent patients dated from March to December 2020, before Alpha, Beta and Delta variants emerged in the United States. Each well held around 2 million PBMCs cultured with approximately 9.2 ug/ml peptide pools in IMDM containing approximately 4.8% human AB serum and approximately 10 IU/ml IL-2. Half of the culture medium was replaced with fresh IL-2-containing medium on days 3 and 7. CD4+ T cells were isolated after approximately ten days of culture through negative selection using the EasySep CD4+ T cell isolation kit. PBMCs were separated from whole blood using Ficoll-Paque Plus gradient centrifugation and then either used fresh or cryopreserved at -140C. In general, triplicate wells were set up for every culture condition.

CDR1 MDHEN and CDR2 SYDVKM were looked up in the germline V gene. Trimming at the junction amounts to 2 bases on V and 8 bases on J, and the germline ends lie 28 bases apart. The CDR3, from cysteine to phenylalanine, totals 19 residues. Only the CDR3 part of the read is kept: 57 bases, read in frame from the first base. For this clonotype: The clone's antigen remains unknown. Base qualities are not at hand, and no much larger clone is one base apart.

Library preparation employed PCR. TCR sequencing of DNA from cultured CD4+ T cells used the Oncomine TCR Beta short-read assay at the Johns Hopkins FTIC core. The QIAamp micro DNA kit was used to extract genomic DNA from the cultured CD4+ T cells. Oncomine TCR Beta libraries from cultured CD4+ T cells were pooled with unique dual indexes and sequenced on an Illumina iSeq 100. In the authors' own workflow: Non-productive sequences were filtered out, and CDR3s that did not start with C, did not end with F or W, or were shorter than 7 amino acids were discarded. The MANAFEST web application was used to identify antigen-specific clonotypes by comparing peptide-stimulated wells against reference wells and other culture wells. To be called positive, a clone needed an FDR below 0.05, an odds ratio above 5, and a productive frequency above 0.1% in at least two of three replicate wells. Cross-reactive clonotypes were defined as significantly expanded in both SARS-CoV-2 spike wells and at least one common cold coronavirus spike condition. Similarity between CDR3 sequences was evaluated in R version 3.6.1 using Levenshtein distances (stringdist) and unrooted phylogenetic trees (ape). The public reads were reprocessed in TCRdb via fastp at Q25 and MiXCR, keeping in-frame beta chains. Every distinct CDR3 protein forms one entry, paired with its most common genes and DNA. It is TCRdb's table, rather than the study itself, that gives the V and J calls and clone size. Within this sample are approximately 1,500 distinct CDR3 sequences, with around 70% of them counted one time only. Over 30% of the sample is taken by the ten largest.

This receptor was taken from a human donor who had recovered from COVID-19. The chain was built from TRBV28 and TRBJ2-1; the D segment could be TRBD2, given 6 matching bases. This sample comprised CD4+ T cells from blood, cultured in vitro, obtained after SARS-CoV-2 vaccination. Here the CDR3 is given as CASSLPSAQLWVGEDEQFF. The sequenced DNA is TGTGCCAGCAGTTTACCCTCCGCCCAGCTCTGGGTCGGGGAGGATGAGCAGTTCTTC.